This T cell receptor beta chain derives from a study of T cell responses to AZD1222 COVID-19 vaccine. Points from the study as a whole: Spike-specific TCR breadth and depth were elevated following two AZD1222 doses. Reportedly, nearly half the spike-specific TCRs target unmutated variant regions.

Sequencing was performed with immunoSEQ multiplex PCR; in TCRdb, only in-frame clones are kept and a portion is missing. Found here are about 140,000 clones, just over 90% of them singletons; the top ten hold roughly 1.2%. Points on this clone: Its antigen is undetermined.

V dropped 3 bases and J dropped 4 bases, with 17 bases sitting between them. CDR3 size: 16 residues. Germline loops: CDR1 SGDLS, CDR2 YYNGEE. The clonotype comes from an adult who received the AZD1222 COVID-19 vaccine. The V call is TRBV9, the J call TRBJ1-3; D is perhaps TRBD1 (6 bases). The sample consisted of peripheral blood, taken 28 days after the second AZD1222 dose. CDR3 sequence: CASSGTTGNTGNTIYF. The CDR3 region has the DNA TGTGCCAGCAGCGGTACCACAGGGAATACAGGAAACACCATATATTTT.